The 20 T cell receptor beta chains reported below all come from one sample, sequenced in a study of blood T cells in healthy people across ages. PCR was performed a second time for about 7 to 11 cycles using a sample-barcoded 5' primer and a J-beta primer mix. TCRdb redid the calling of the 5' RACE reads with MiXCR, one entry per CDR3 protein. Of around 940,000 distinct CDR3 sequences listed, approximately 50% are singletons. What was sequenced was blood. The source of these receptors is a woman in her sixties or seventies in good health.

The chain combines TRBV6-2 or TRBV6-3 with TRBJ2-7; 16 nucleotides match TRBD2. This CDR3 spans 18 amino acids. The V segment lost 6 bases and the J segment 1 base; nucleotides outside the gene matches: 9. Germline V gene sequence: CDR1 MNHEY, CDR2 SVGEGT. In nucleotides, the CDR3 is TGTGCCAGCAGGCAAACGGGACTAGCGGGAGGGCCATCCTACGAGCAGTACTTC. The encoded protein is CASRQTGLAGGPSYEQYF.

This clonotype has just a few counts. This chain links TRBV7-3 with TRBJ2-7, with TRBD2 matching over 8 bases. Germline values: CDR1 SGHTA, CDR2 FQGTGA. The CDR3 sequence is 14 residues long. The V and J ends lost 3 bases and 3 bases, in that order; junction bases with no gene match: 4. The CDR3 loop is CASSFTGTSYEQYF. The CDR3 DNA sequence: TGTGCCAGCAGCTTTACCGGGACTAGCTACGAGCAGTACTTC.

The chain employs TRBV28 and TRBJ2-3; TRBD2 might be the D (6 bases). V was trimmed by 2 bases and J by 1 base, leaving 13 bases between them. Germline V gene sequence: CDR1 MDHEN, CDR2 SYDVKM. This CDR3 region has 16 residues. The CDR3 nucleotides are TGTGCCAGCAGTTTAAGAGCGACTAGTCGCACAGATACGCAGTATTTT. This translates into CASSLRATSRTDTQYF. The full variable domain, in which reference TRBV28 and TRBJ2-3 provide the parts outside the CDR3, is DVKVTQSSRYLVKRTGEKVFLECVQDMDHENMFWYRQDPGLGLRLIYFSYDVKMKEKGDIPEGYSVSREKKERFSLILESASTNQTSMYLCASSLRATSRTDTQYFGPGTRLTVL.

The rearrangement uses TRBV20-1 and TRBJ2-5, with no clear D. V lost 0 bases and J lost 2, with 10 bases in between. The CDR3 totals 14 residues. Germline CDR1 DFQATT, CDR2 SNEGSKA (reference sequence). As DNA, the CDR3 is TGCAGTGCTAGAGAAACGAGCATACAAGAGACCCAGTACTTC. Translating gives CSARETSIQETQYF.

The chain is built from TRBV6-1 and TRBJ2-3; 13 bases match TRBD2. V dropped 6 bases and J dropped 4; count of bases not matched to a gene: 13. Looked up from germline, CDR1 is MNHNS and CDR2 is SASEGT. CDR3 length equals 18 residues. CDR3 sequence: CASSPGLAGAGSADTQYF. The CDR3 DNA follows: TGTGCCAGCAGCCCCGGACTAGCGGGAGCGGGTAGTGCAGATACGCAGTATTTT.

V is TRBV7-3 and J is TRBJ2-1, with 7 bases fitting TRBD1. The CDR3 has 15 residues. The J segment lost 6 bases and the V segment lost 0 bases, leaving 5 bases of the junction unmatched. Germline-derived CDR1 and CDR2 are SGHTA and FQGTGA. CDR3 protein: CASSLTRDRANEQFF. In DNA form, the CDR3 reads TGTGCCAGCAGCTTAACCCGGGACAGAGCCAATGAGCAGTTCTTC. Combining the CDR3 with reference TRBV7-3 and TRBJ2-1 gives the whole variable domain GAGVSQTPSNKVTEKGKYVELRCDPISGHTALYWYRQSLGQGPEFLIYFQGTGAADDSGLPNDRFFAVRPEGSVSTLKIQRTERGDSAVYLCASSLTRDRANEQFFGPGTRLTVL.

This clonotype was counted between two and nine times. The chain links TRBV29-1 to TRBJ2-3; the D is unclear. The CDR3 extends over 15 amino acids. Trimming removed 4 bases at V and 1 base at J, with 15 bases between. The germline V gene encodes CDR1 SQVTM and CDR2 ANQGSEA. CDR3 in DNA: TGCAGCGTTGTGGGCCCATCCTGGGGCACAGATACGCAGTATTTT. Translated, it gives CSVVGPSWGTDTQYF.

CDR3 nucleotides: TGCGCCAGCAGATCCGGGATCCGCGACCACAATCAGCCCCAGCATTTT. Its translation is CASRSGIRDHNQPQHF. This sequence joins TRBV4-1 and TRBJ1-5; D gene ambiguous. Germline V gives CDR1 MGHRA, CDR2 YSYEKL. V was cut by 6 bases and J by 3 bases, with 18 bases left in between. The CDR3 has 16 residues.

This clonotype occurred a few times. The V gene is TRBV29-1, the J gene TRBJ2-1, with D unclear. The CDR3 has 14 amino acids. Germline V lookup: CDR1 SQVTM, CDR2 ANQGSEA. V was cut by 4 bases and J by 0 bases, with 10 bases left in between. For the CDR3, the DNA is TGCAGCGTTGTGAAGAGTAGCTCCTACAATGAGCAGTTCTTC. This gives the protein CSVVKSSSYNEQFF.

The rearrangement joins TRBV6-1 to TRBJ2-5; 9 bases match TRBD1. Looked up from germline, CDR1 is MNHNS and CDR2 is SASEGT. V lost 5 bases to trimming and J lost 5 bases; unmatched junction nucleotides: 9. The CDR3 extends over 15 amino acids. CDR3 DNA: TGTGCCAGCAGTACCAACAGGGGGCACGGGGAGACCCAGTACTTC. Its translation is CASSTNRGHGETQYF.

The V gene is TRBV5-5, the J gene TRBJ1-4; no clear D gene. The germline V and J ends were trimmed by 0 bases and 12 bases, with 18 bases remaining between them. The CDR3 totals 15 residues. Germline CDR1 is SGHKS and CDR2 is YYEKEE (reference sequence). CDR3 region: CASSLAGGLVMELFF. Here the CDR3 DNA reads TGTGCCAGCAGCTTGGCCGGCGGACTAGTAATGGAACTGTTTTTT.

This sequence joins TRBV7-2 and TRBJ2-7, with D perhaps TRBD1 or TRBD2 (5 bases each). Germline loops: CDR1 SGHTA, CDR2 FQGNSA. Trimming pared 6 bases from V and 0 bases from J, leaving 15 bases between. There are 15 residues in the CDR3. The CDR3 DNA follows: TGTGCCAGCAGGCGAACCGGGACGGTCTCCTACGAGCAGTACTTC. Translating it yields CASRRTGTVSYEQYF.

This clonotype was detected a few times. The rearrangement links TRBV6-6 to TRBJ2-1; TRBD2 matches at 7 bases. Germline V lookup: CDR1 MNHNY, CDR2 SVGAGI (reference sequence). This CDR3 region has 14 residues. With 2 bases clipped from V and 10 bases from J, the junction kept 8 bases outside the gene matches. In nucleotides, the CDR3 is TGTGCCAGCAGTTACGAGGGAGGGCCGCGGGAGCAGTTCTTC. This encodes CASSYEGGPREQFF.

The chain uses TRBV20-1 and TRBJ2-4; D ambiguous. The CDR3 runs to 18 residues. Germline V lookup: CDR1 DFQATT, CDR2 SNEGSKA (reference sequence). Trimming pared 6 bases from V and 0 bases from J, leaving 24 bases between. In nucleotides, the CDR3 is TGCAGTGCCCCCGACCCCGCATTGGGCGGTCTAGCCAAAAACATTCAGTACTTC. Translated: CSAPDPALGGLAKNIQYF.

The rearrangement uses TRBV5-1 and TRBJ2-1; 8 nucleotides align to TRBD2. There are 14 residues in the CDR3. V shed 4 bases and J 3 bases; nucleotides not matched to a gene: 3. In germline, CDR1 is SGHRS, CDR2 YFSETQ. The CDR3 here is CASSTSGYYNEQFF. The CDR3 DNA reads as TGCGCCAGCAGCACTAGCGGATACTACAATGAGCAGTTCTTC.

This clonotype turned up a few times. The gene calls are TRBV7-9 and TRBJ1-6, with D uncertain. Trimming took off 1 base at V and 9 bases at J, with 13 bases between the two ends. The CDR3 length is 15 residues. Per germline, CDR1 SEHNR and CDR2 FQNEAQ (reference sequence). The CDR3 sequence: CASSLEAVKGSPLHF. The CDR3 nucleotides read TGTGCCAGCAGCTTAGAGGCCGTCAAAGGTTCACCCCTCCACTTT.

V and J are TRBV20-1 and TRBJ2-3; possible D gene TRBD1, 6 bases. CDR1 and CDR2 (germline): DFQATT, SNEGSKA (reference sequence). This CDR3 has 15 amino acids. V was pared by 6 bases and J by 2 bases, with 18 bases between. Here the CDR3 reads CSARPVQGYTDTQYF. The CDR3 nucleotides are TGCAGTGCCCGACCGGTCCAGGGGTACACAGATACGCAGTATTTT.

This chain's CDR3 is CASKPSEMSYEQYF. DNA of the CDR3: TGTGCCAGCAAGCCCTCAGAGATGTCCTACGAGCAGTACTTC. The chain links TRBV28 to TRBJ2-7, with D unclear. Trimming left V 7 bases short and J 1 base short, with 14 bases between. The length of the CDR3 is 14 residues. Germline loops: CDR1 MDHEN, CDR2 SYDVKM.

This rearrangement joins TRBV5-1 to TRBJ2-1; TRBD2 aligns across 10 bases. The germline CDR1 and CDR2 sequences are SGHRS and YFSETQ. The CDR3 has 16 residues. The junction had 8 bases not matched to a gene; V was cut back by 0 bases and J by 8 bases. This CDR3 reads CASSLEGLAGVDEQFF. CDR3 DNA: TGCGCCAGCAGCTTGGAGGGGCTAGCGGGAGTGGATGAGCAGTTCTTC.

V gene TRBV21-1 combines with J gene TRBJ2-1; TRBD1, as called in the table, went unchecked against the DNA. TRBV21-1 is a pseudogene locus. The CDR3 is made up of 19 amino acids. CDR3: CASSQKPNRGRETYNEQFF. CDR3 in DNA: TGTGCCAGCAGCCAAAAGCCTAACCGGGGGAGAGAAACCTACAATGAGCAGTTCTTC.